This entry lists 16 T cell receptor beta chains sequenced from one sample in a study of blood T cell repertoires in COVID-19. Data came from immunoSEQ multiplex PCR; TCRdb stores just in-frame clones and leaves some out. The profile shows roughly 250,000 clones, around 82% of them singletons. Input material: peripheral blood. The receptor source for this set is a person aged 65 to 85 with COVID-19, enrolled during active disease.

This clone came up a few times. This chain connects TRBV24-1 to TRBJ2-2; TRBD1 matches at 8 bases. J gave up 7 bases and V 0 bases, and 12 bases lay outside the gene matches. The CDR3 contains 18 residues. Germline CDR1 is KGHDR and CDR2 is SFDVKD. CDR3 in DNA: TGTGCCACCAGTGATTTGAGCAGGGCAGGGGGCAGGAACGGGGAGCTGTTTTTT. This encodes CATSDLSRAGGRNGELFF.

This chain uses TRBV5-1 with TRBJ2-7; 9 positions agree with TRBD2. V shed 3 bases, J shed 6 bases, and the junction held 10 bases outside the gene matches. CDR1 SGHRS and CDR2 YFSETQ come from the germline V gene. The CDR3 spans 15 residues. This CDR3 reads CASSSGAGGPSEQYF. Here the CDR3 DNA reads TGCGCCAGCAGCTCGGGTGCGGGAGGGCCCAGCGAGCAGTACTTC.

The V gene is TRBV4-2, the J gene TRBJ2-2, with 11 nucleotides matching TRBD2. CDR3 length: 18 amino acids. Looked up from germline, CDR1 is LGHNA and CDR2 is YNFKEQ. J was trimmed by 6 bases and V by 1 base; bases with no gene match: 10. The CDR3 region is CASSQGLAGGPRAGELFF. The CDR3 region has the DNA TGTGCCAGCAGCCAAGGTTTAGCGGGAGGGCCGAGGGCCGGGGAGCTGTTTTTT.

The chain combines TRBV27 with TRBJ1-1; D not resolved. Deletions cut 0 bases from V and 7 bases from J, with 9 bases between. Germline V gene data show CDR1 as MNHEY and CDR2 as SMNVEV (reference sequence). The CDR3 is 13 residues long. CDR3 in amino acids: CASSLSRASEAFF. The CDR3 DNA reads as TGTGCCAGCAGTTTATCGCGGGCCAGTGAAGCTTTCTTT.

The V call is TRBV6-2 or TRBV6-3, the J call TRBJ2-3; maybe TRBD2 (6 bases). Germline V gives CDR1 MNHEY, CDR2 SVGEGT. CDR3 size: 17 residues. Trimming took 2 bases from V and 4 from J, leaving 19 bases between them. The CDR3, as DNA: TGTGCCAGCAGTTACCCTCTTACGGGGGAAGAAGCAGATACGCAGTATTTT. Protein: CASSYPLTGEEADTQYF.

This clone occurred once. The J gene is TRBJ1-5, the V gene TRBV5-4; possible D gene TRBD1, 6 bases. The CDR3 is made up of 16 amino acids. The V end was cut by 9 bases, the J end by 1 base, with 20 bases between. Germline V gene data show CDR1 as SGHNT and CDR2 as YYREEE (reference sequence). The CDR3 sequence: CATSILGAGSNQPQHF. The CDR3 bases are TGTGCCACCTCTATACTGGGGGCTGGGAGCAATCAGCCCCAGCATTTT.

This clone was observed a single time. Here the CDR3 DNA reads TGCGCCAGCAGCTTGGGGGGCTATAGCACAGATACGCAGTATTTT. Residues: CASSLGGYSTDTQYF. The chain recombines TRBV5-1 with TRBJ2-3; possible D gene TRBD1, 5 bases. Trimming shortened V by 0 bases and J by 0 bases, and 8 bases separated the two germline ends. Germline V gives CDR1 SGHRS, CDR2 YFSETQ. CDR3 length: 15 amino acids.

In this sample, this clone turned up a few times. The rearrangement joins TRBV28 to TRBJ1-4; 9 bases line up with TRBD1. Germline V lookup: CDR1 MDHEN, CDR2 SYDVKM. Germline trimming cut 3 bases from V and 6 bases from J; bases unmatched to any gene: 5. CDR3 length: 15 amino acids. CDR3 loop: CASSFYTGGDEKLFF. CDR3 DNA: TGTGCCAGCAGTTTCTACACAGGGGGCGATGAAAAACTGTTTTTT.

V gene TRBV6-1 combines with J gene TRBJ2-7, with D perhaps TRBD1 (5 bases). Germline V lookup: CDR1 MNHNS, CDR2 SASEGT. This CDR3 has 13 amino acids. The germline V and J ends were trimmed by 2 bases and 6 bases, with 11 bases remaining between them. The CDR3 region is CASSEYRRGEQYF. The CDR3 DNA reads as TGTGCCAGCAGTGAATACAGGAGAGGCGAGCAGTACTTC.

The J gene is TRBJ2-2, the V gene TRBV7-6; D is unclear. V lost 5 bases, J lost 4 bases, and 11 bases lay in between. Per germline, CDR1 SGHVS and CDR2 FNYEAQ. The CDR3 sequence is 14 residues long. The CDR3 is CASSLEFLTGELFF. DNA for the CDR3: TGTGCCAGCAGCCTCGAGTTTCTCACCGGGGAGCTGTTTTTT.

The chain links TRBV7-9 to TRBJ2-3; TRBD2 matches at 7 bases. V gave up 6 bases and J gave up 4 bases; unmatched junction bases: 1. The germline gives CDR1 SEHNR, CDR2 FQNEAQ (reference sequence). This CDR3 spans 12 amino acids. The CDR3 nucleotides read TGTGCCAGCAGTCGGGGGGCAGATACGCAGTATTTT. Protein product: CASSRGADTQYF.

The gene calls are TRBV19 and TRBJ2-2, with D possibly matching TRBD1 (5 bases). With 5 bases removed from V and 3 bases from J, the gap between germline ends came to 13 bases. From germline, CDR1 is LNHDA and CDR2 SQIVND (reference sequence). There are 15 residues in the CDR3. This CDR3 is CASSPLGLHTGELFF. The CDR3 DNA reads TGTGCCAGTAGTCCGCTGGGGCTACACACCGGGGAGCTGTTTTTT.

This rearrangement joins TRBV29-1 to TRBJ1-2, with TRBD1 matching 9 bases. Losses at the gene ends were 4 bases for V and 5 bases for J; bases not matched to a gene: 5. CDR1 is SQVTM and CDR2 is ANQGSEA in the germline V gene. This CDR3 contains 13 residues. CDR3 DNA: TGCAGCGTTGTCCGGGACAGGGAATATGGCTACACCTTC. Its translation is CSVVRDREYGYTF.

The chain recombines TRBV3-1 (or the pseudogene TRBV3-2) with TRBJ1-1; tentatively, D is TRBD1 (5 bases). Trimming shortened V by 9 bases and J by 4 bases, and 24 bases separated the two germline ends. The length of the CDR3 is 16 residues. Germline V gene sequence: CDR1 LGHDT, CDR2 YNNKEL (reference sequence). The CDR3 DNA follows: TGTGCCAGTTGCAATATACCCCTACGGGGGGGCACTGAAGCTTTCTTT. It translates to CASCNIPLRGGTEAFF.

CDR3 nucleotide sequence: TGTGCCAGCAGCGGATGGGACAGGAAACAAGAGACCCAGTACTTC. It codes for CASSGWDRKQETQYF. The chain employs TRBV9 and TRBJ2-5; TRBD1 agrees at 8 bases. The CDR3 consists of 15 residues. V shed 3 bases and J 2 bases; nucleotides not matched to a gene: 6. Per the germline V gene, CDR1 is SGDLS and CDR2 is YYNGEE.

The chain's CDR3 is CASSLGGLGYEQYF. CDR3 coding DNA: TGTGCCAGCAGCTTGGGCGGACTAGGATACGAGCAGTACTTC. The chain joins TRBV5-5 to TRBJ2-7; 7 positions match TRBD2. V was clipped by 0 bases and J by 4 bases; unmatched bases: 4. This CDR3 is 14 amino acids long. CDR1 and CDR2 from the germline V gene are SGHKS and YYEKEE (reference sequence).